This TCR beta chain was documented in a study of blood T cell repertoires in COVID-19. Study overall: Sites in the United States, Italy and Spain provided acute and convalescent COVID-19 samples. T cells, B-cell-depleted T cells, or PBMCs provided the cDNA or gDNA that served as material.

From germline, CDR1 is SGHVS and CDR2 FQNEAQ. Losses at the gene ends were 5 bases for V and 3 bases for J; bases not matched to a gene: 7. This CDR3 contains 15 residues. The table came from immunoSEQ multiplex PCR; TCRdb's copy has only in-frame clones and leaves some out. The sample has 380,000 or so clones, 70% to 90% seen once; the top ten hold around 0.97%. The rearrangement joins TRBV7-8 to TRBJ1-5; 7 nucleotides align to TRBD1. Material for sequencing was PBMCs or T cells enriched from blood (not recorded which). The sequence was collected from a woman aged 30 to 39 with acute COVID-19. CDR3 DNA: TGTGCCAGCAGCCCCTTAACAGGGGTCAATCAGCCCCAGCATTTT. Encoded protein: CASSPLTGVNQPQHF.